This T cell receptor (beta chain) emerged from a study of immune evolution from preneoplasia to lung adenocarcinoma. Here immunoSEQ multiplex PCR was the method, and the copy in TCRdb shows in-frame clones only, minus some. The sample records about 9,500 clones, nearly 90% being singletons. Trimming cost V 3 bases and J 0 bases, with 14 bases left between them. The CDR3 is 15 residues long. In germline, CDR1 is GTSNPN, CDR2 SVGIG (reference sequence). Sequencing used FFPE invasive lung adenocarcinoma tissue. The chain has TRBV30 and TRBJ1-1; no clear D gene. The TCR originated in a person between 65 and 79 years old with invasive lung adenocarcinoma. CDR3 residues: CAWSEEGVVNTEAFF. The CDR3 DNA follows: TGTGCCTGGAGCGAAGAGGGTGTTGTGAACACTGAAGCTTTCTTT.